This T cell receptor (beta chain) was found in a study of cytomegalovirus exposure and HLA in healthy donors. Notes on the study in general: Later examination showed HLA-associated TCR beta chains had greater clonal expansion than equally common others. Researchers reported in a later analysis that common viral pathogens appeared linked to several top clusters.

The sample holds a few counts of this clone. Its antigen is unidentified. In the PCR, 60 Vbeta and 13 Jbeta primers were used. The repertoire was sequenced with immunoSEQ multiplex PCR; TCRdb's copy has only in-frame clones and lacks some. The sample includes about 82,000 clones, around 10% of them seen just once. The germline CDR1 and CDR2 sequences are MDHEN and SYDVKM. V was pared by 4 bases and J by 11 bases, with 12 bases between. CDR3 size: 12 residues. This receptor was obtained from a man aged 55 to 69 in good health and CMV-seropositive. The chain uses TRBV28 and TRBJ2-1; perhaps TRBD1 as D (5 bases). Sequencing was performed on PBMCs. CDR3 residues: CASSSSTGQQFF. CDR3 in DNA: TGTGCCAGCAGTTCATCTACAGGTCAGCAGTTCTTC.